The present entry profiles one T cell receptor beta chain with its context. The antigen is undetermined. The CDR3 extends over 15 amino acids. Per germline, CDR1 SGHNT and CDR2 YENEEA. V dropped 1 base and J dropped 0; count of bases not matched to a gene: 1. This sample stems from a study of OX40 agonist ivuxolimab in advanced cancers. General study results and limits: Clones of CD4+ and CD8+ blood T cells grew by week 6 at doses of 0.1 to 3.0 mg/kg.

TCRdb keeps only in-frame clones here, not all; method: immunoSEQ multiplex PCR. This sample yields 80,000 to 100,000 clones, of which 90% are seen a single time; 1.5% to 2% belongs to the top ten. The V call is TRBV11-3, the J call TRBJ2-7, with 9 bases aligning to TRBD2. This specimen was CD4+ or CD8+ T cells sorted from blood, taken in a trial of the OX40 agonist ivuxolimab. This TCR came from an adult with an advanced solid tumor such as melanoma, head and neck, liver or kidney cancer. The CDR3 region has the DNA TGTGCCAGCAGCTTAGCGCGGGGGGGCTCCTACGAGCAGTACTTC. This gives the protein CASSLARGGSYEQYF.